These 19 T cell receptor beta chains were sequenced from one sample in a study of cytomegalovirus exposure and HLA in healthy donors. PCR involved 60 Vbeta and 13 Jbeta primers. Assay used: immunoSEQ multiplex PCR; TCRdb lists only in-frame clones, some missing. The data contain 180,000 or so clones, 80% to 90% of them singletons. The sequenced material came from PBMCs. The receptor set was obtained from a man aged 18 to 29 in good health and CMV-seropositive.

Worth noting for this clone: The junction and the germline gene differ at one end; a read error may be behind it. The chain combines TRBV7-9 with TRBJ1-2, with 7 nucleotides matching TRBD1. CDR3 length equals 15 residues. Germline V gene data show CDR1 as SEHNR and CDR2 as FQNEAQ (reference sequence). As DNA, the CDR3 is TGTTCCAGCAGCCCCCCGACAGGGACGGACTATGGCTACACCTTC. Translated: CSSSPPTGTDYGYTF.

The chain has TRBV11-2 and TRBJ2-1, with D possibly being TRBD1 (6 bases). Trimming pared 5 bases from V and 7 bases from J, leaving 12 bases between. The germline CDR1 and CDR2 sequences are SGHAT and FQNNGV. The CDR3 is 13 residues long. CDR3 bases: TGTGCCAGCAGCACAGGGTTTCGGAATGAGCAGTTCTTC. Protein sequence: CASSTGFRNEQFF.

V is TRBV7-3 and J is TRBJ2-7; perhaps TRBD1 as D (5 bases). V lost 5 bases to trimming and J lost 7 bases, with 9 bases between them. CDR1 is SGHTA, CDR2 FQGTGA, per germline. CDR3 size: 11 residues. The DNA of the CDR3 is TGTGCCAGCAGCCCAGGGTTTGAGCAGTACTTC. As protein: CASSPGFEQYF.

The J gene is TRBJ2-7, the V gene TRBV2, with 7 nucleotides matching TRBD1. J was trimmed by 7 bases and V by 6 bases; bases with no gene match: 12. Germline CDR1 SNHLY, CDR2 FYNNEI. The length of the CDR3 is 14 residues. The CDR3 sequence: CASRVGTAFGEQYF. The CDR3, as DNA: TGTGCCAGCAGGGTAGGGACAGCTTTTGGGGAGCAGTACTTC.

CDR3 in amino acids: CATTGTFYEQYF. Written as DNA, the CDR3 is TGTGCCACTACTGGGACATTCTACGAGCAGTACTTC. The rearrangement uses TRBV2 and TRBJ2-7, with D maybe TRBD1 (6 bases). Germline CDR1 SNHLY, CDR2 FYNNEI. Between the trimmed V and J ends, which lost 10 bases and 3 bases, there was a span of 13 bases. This CDR3 is 12 amino acids long.

This clone occurred a few times. V gene TRBV19 combines with J gene TRBJ2-5; TRBD1 might be the D (6 bases). The CDR3 sequence is 16 residues long. Germline assignment: CDR1 LNHDA and CDR2 SQIVND (reference sequence). Trimming took off 3 bases at V and 5 bases at J, with 19 bases between the two ends. The CDR3 DNA sequence: TGTGCCAGTAGTATCTATGGACCGAGCCAGGGGGAGACCCAGTACTTC. It encodes CASSIYGPSQGETQYF.

The rearrangement joins TRBV7-2 to TRBJ1-5; TRBD1 matches 7 bases. Germline CDR1 SGHTA, CDR2 FQGNSA. J gave up 5 bases and V 4 bases, and 5 bases lay outside the gene matches. The CDR3 spans 14 residues. This CDR3 is CASSSRQGYQPQHF. CDR3 coding DNA: TGTGCCAGCAGCTCCCGACAGGGCTATCAGCCCCAGCATTTT.

V gene TRBV12-5 combines with J gene TRBJ2-7, with 10 positions matching TRBD1. The CDR3 length is 14 residues. Germline CDR1 and CDR2: LGHNT and FRNRAP. After removal of 9 bases from V and 3 bases from J, the junction contained 8 bases not matched to a gene. CDR3 coding DNA: TGTGCTAGCTCCACGGGGGACAGGGGCTACGAGCAGTACTTC. Amino acids: CASSTGDRGYEQYF.

This clone was found once. This chain connects TRBV18 to TRBJ2-7; TRBD1 matches at 10 bases. The CDR3 sequence is 14 residues long. Germline CDR1 KGHSH, CDR2 LQKENI. V lost 4 bases and J lost 6; bases outside the gene matches: 6. In DNA form, the CDR3 reads TGTGCCAGCTCACTCGGGACAGGGGAAGGCGAGCAGTACTTC. Protein sequence: CASSLGTGEGEQYF.

This clone was detected once. The V gene is TRBV11-3, the J gene TRBJ2-1; TRBD1 matches 9 bases. Germline V gives CDR1 SGHNT, CDR2 YENEEA. The CDR3 consists of 15 residues. V lost 5 bases, J lost 7 bases, and 9 bases stayed unmatched. CDR3 nucleotide sequence: TGTGCCAGCAGCCTCCGGGACAGGGATCGGAATGAGCAGTTCTTC. Residues: CASSLRDRDRNEQFF.

The chain recombines TRBV5-1 with TRBJ2-7; 11 bases align to TRBD1. Germline V gives CDR1 SGHRS, CDR2 YFSETQ. V shed 4 bases, J shed 3 bases, and the junction held 3 bases outside the gene matches. The CDR3 totals 14 residues. DNA for the CDR3: TGCGCCAGCAGCCAGGGACAGGGGGGCTACGAGCAGTACTTC. This sequence encodes CASSQGQGGYEQYF.

The J gene is TRBJ2-1, the V gene TRBV18; D may be TRBD2 (7 bases). V lost 0 bases to trimming and J lost 10 bases, with 16 bases between them. Germline CDR1 is KGHSH and CDR2 is LQKENI. This CDR3 is built from 15 residues. CDR3 bases: TGTGCCAGCTCACCACCGGGGGGGGGCCCAACGGAGCAGTTCTTC. It translates to CASSPPGGGPTEQFF.

This chain uses TRBV7-2 with TRBJ1-2; the match to TRBD1 covers 8 bases. With V trimmed by 5 bases and J by 8 bases, 13 bases remained unmatched. CDR1 SGHTA and CDR2 FQGNSA come from the germline V gene. This CDR3 has 15 amino acids. The CDR3 sequence: CASSPRTGPGFGYTF. CDR3 coding DNA: TGTGCCAGCAGCCCCCGGACAGGGCCTGGGTTCGGCTACACCTTC.

The chain combines TRBV7-9 with TRBJ2-1, with 8 bases fitting TRBD1. Trimming cost V 4 bases and J 14 bases; bases outside gene matches: 10. CDR1 and CDR2 from the germline V gene are SEHNR and FQNEAQ (reference sequence). The CDR3 runs 13 residues. Here the CDR3 reads CASSSLPETGEFF. The CDR3 DNA is TGTGCCAGCAGCTCCCTTCCCGAGACAGGGGAGTTCTTC.

The CDR3 is CASSLSGGSLYNEQFF. For the CDR3, the DNA is TGCGCCAGCAGCTTGAGCGGTGGTTCCCTCTACAATGAGCAGTTCTTC. The rearrangement joins TRBV5-1 to TRBJ2-1; a weak D match, TRBD2 (5 bases). This CDR3 contains 16 residues. V dropped 1 base and J dropped 3 bases, with 14 bases sitting between them. The germline CDR1 and CDR2 sequences are SGHRS and YFSETQ.

The rearrangement joins TRBV2 to TRBJ1-2, with a weak D call TRBD1 (5 bases). V shed 4 bases and J shed 4 bases, with 13 bases lying between them. The CDR3 consists of 14 residues. Germline V gene lookup returns CDR1 SNHLY and CDR2 FYNNEI. CDR3 DNA sequence: TGTGCCAGCAGTGCAGGGTACGGGCGCTATGGCTACACCTTC. Encoded protein: CASSAGYGRYGYTF.

The chain joins TRBV30 to TRBJ2-6, with D possibly TRBD2 on 5 matching bases. Trimming left V 3 bases short and J 2 bases short, with 11 bases between. The germline V gene encodes CDR1 GTSNPN and CDR2 SVGIG (reference sequence). The CDR3 is 15 residues long. The CDR3 nucleotides are TGTGCCTGGAGAGGGAGAAGAACTGGGGCCAACGTCCTGACTTTC. Its translation is CAWRGRRTGANVLTF.

This chain uses TRBV28 with TRBJ2-7; a possible D gene is TRBD2 (5 bases). The ends were cut back, 3 bases at V and 2 bases at J, with 29 bases in the middle. Germline CDR1 reads MDHEN; CDR2 reads SYDVKM. The CDR3 has 20 residues. The CDR3 bases are TGTGCCAGCAGTTTCAAACCTACGGACGGGAACCCATTAGGGACCTACGAGCAGTACTTC. Translated: CASSFKPTDGNPLGTYEQYF.

This clone was seen a few times. The gene calls are TRBV5-1 and TRBJ1-6, with 7 bases fitting TRBD1. The CDR3 is 14 amino acids. CDR1 SGHRS and CDR2 YFSETQ come from the germline V gene. Trimming removed 4 bases from V and 10 bases from J; junction bases left unmatched: 8. The CDR3 sequence is CASSVLTGESPLHF. The CDR3 bases are TGCGCCAGCAGCGTGCTTACAGGGGAATCACCCCTCCACTTT.